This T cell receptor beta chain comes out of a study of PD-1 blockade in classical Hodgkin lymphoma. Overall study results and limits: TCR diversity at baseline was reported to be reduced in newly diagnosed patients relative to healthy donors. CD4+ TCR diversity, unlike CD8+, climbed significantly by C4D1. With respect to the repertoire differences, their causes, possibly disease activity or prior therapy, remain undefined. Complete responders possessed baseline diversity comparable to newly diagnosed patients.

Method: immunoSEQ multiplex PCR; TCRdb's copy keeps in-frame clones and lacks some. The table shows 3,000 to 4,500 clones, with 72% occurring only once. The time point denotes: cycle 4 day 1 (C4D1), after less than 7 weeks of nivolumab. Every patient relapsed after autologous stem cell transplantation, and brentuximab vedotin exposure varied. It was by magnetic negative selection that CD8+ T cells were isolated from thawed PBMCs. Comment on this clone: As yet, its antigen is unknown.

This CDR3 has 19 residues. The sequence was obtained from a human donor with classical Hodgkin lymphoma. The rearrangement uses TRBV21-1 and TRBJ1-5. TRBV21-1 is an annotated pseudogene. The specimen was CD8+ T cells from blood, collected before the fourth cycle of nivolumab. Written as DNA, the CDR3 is TGTGCCAGCAGCAAATATCCCCGCCCGAGAGTTTCCTCTGATCAGCCCCAGCATTTT. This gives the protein CASSKYPRPRVSSDQPQHF.